These 11 T cell receptor beta chains came from one sample sequenced in a study of immune cell composition in non-small cell lung cancer. Generated by immunoSEQ multiplex PCR, the TCRdb table keeps only in-frame clones and is missing some. The sample consists of about 4,800 clones, 83% of them appearing once. Sample: lung tumor tissue. These TCRs come from a human donor with non-small cell lung cancer.

This sequence joins TRBV6-5 and TRBJ1-3; 9 nucleotides match TRBD1. Germline loops: CDR1 MNHEY, CDR2 SVGAGI. This CDR3 spans 15 amino acids. V lost 6 bases to trimming and J lost 8 bases; unmatched junction nucleotides: 11. The CDR3 spells CASSRSGTGRYTIYF. In nucleotides, the CDR3 is TGTGCCAGCAGCCGATCCGGGACAGGGAGATACACCATATATTTT.

The gene calls are TRBV9 and TRBJ2-5; 8 bases are shared with TRBD1. The J call is in doubt because the DNA end fits TRBJ2-7 better. Germline-derived CDR1 and CDR2 are SGDLS and YYNGEE. The CDR3 spans 13 residues. DNA of the CDR3: TGTGCCAGTACTACCGGGACAGGTTACGAGCAGTACTTC. Its protein is CASTTGTGYEQYF.

This chain links TRBV5-1 with TRBJ1-2, with 10 nucleotides matching TRBD1. Germline lookup yields CDR1 SGHRS and CDR2 YFSETQ. The CDR3 spans 15 residues. J lost 10 bases, V lost 0 bases, and 9 bases had no gene match. CDR3 DNA: TGCGCCAGCAGCTTGGGGGATTCGACAGGGGGCGCCTACACCTTC. Its protein is CASSLGDSTGGAYTF.

This clone was seen a handful of times. The rearrangement joins TRBV28 to TRBJ2-7, with D unresolved. Trimming removed 5 bases at V and 4 bases at J, with 18 bases between. In germline, CDR1 is MDHEN, CDR2 SYDVKM. CDR3 length: 15 amino acids. In DNA form, the CDR3 reads TGTGCCAGCAGTCGGCTGGATAGGGAAGGATACGAGCAGTACTTC. This gives the protein CASSRLDREGYEQYF. Using reference TRBV28 and TRBJ2-7 for the parts outside the CDR3, the full variable domain is DVKVTQSSRYLVKRTGEKVFLECVQDMDHENMFWYRQDPGLGLRLIYFSYDVKMKEKGDIPEGYSVSREKKERFSLILESASTNQTSMYLCASSRLDREGYEQYFGPGTRLTVT.

In its sample, this clone was seen a few times. This rearrangement joins TRBV7-9 to TRBJ1-3, with D possibly matching TRBD1 (5 bases). CDR3 size: 15 residues. Trimming took off 1 base at V and 2 bases at J, with 9 bases between the two ends. CDR1 and CDR2 (germline): SEHNR, FQNEAQ (reference sequence). This CDR3 reads CASSLDGAPGNTIYF. CDR3 DNA: TGTGCCAGCAGCTTAGACGGGGCGCCTGGAAACACCATATATTTT.

This chain links TRBV6-6 with TRBJ2-1, with D possibly matching TRBD2 (5 bases). The CDR3 extends over 15 amino acids. V was pared by 7 bases and J by 10 bases, with 23 bases between. Germline assignment: CDR1 MNHNY and CDR2 SVGAGI (reference sequence). CDR3 loop: CASTLASAASSEQFF. In DNA, the CDR3 is TGTGCCAGCACTCTCGCCTCCGCGGCTAGCTCCGAGCAGTTCTTC.

The chain carries TRBV11-2 and TRBJ1-2; the match to TRBD1 covers 7 bases. The CDR3 runs to 13 residues. The trim removed 2 bases at V and 4 bases at J, leaving 1 base unmatched. Germline lookup yields CDR1 SGHAT and CDR2 FQNNGV. The CDR3 is CASSLRGLYGYTF. As DNA, the CDR3 is TGTGCCAGCAGCTTAAGGGGGCTCTATGGCTACACCTTC.

The V and J genes are TRBV27 and TRBJ1-5; D possibly corresponds to TRBD1 (6 bases). The germline V gene encodes CDR1 MNHEY and CDR2 SMNVEV (reference sequence). Trimming took off 6 bases at V and 2 bases at J, with 14 bases between the two ends. The CDR3 contains 15 residues. CDR3 region: CASRMQGFGNQPQHF. DNA for the CDR3: TGTGCCAGCAGGATGCAGGGGTTTGGCAATCAGCCCCAGCATTTT.

The genes are TRBV9 and TRBJ1-2, with D perhaps TRBD1 (5 bases). The germline CDR1 and CDR2 sequences are SGDLS and YYNGEE. CDR3 size: 15 residues. V dropped 0 bases and J dropped 7 bases, with 16 bases sitting between them. The CDR3 loop is CASSVDGRVMGGYTF. In DNA form, the CDR3 reads TGTGCCAGCAGCGTAGACGGCAGGGTGATGGGTGGCTACACCTTC.

This clone was detected only once. The rearrangement links TRBV10-3 to TRBJ1-3; D not resolved. Germline values: CDR1 ENHRY, CDR2 SYGVKD. There are 16 residues in the CDR3. V was trimmed by 4 bases and J by 0 bases, leaving 13 bases between them. Written as DNA, the CDR3 is TGTGCCATCAGTGGCGCGGCCAGATCCTCTGGAAACACCATATATTTT. It specifies CAISGAARSSGNTIYF.

This clone has just a few counts. The chain carries TRBV6-1 and TRBJ1-1; D is perhaps TRBD1 (5 bases). Between the trimmed V and J ends, which lost 11 bases and 3 bases, there was a span of 13 bases. Germline V gene data show CDR1 as MNHNS and CDR2 as SASEGT. CDR3 size: 12 residues. As DNA, the CDR3 is TGTGCCCTTAGTCAGGGATACACTGAAGCTTTCTTT. It is translated as CALSQGYTEAFF.